The 26 T cell receptor beta chains presented below share a single source sample, sequenced in a study of CD4 T cells in relation to SARS-CoV-2 and coronaviruses. Before the COVID-19 pandemic, during about 2010-2018, CD4+ T cells were taken from unexposed donors. After more than eight days of culture, CD4+ T cells were isolated. The table came from immunoSEQ multiplex PCR; TCRdb's copy has only in-frame clones and leaves some out. The table shows about 26,000 clones, with 75% occurring only once. No antigen has been assigned to these receptors. The sequencing input was CD4+ T cells from PBMCs, cultured in vitro. The receptors come from a human donor in good health.

V usage is TRBV7-2 and J usage is TRBJ2-5; TRBD2 matches at 8 bases. V lost 7 bases, J lost 4 bases, and 8 bases stayed unmatched. CDR1 is SGHTA, CDR2 FQGNSA, per germline. The CDR3 runs 14 residues. CDR3 nucleotides: TGTGCCAGCAATCGGGGGGGGGTCGCAGAGACCCAGTACTTC. It encodes CASNRGGVAETQYF.

V usage is TRBV10-3 and J usage is TRBJ2-1; 12 positions agree with TRBD1. Germline loops: CDR1 ENHRY, CDR2 SYGVKD. Unmatched junction bases numbered 1, after V lost 2 bases and J lost 5 bases. The CDR3 extends over 15 amino acids. The CDR3 region has the DNA TGTGCCATCAGTGAGGGGACAGGGGGCCACAATGAGCAGTTCTTC. It codes for CAISEGTGGHNEQFF.

This chain links TRBV29-1 with TRBJ1-2; 11 bases align to TRBD1. Germline-derived CDR1 and CDR2 are SQVTM and ANQGSEA. The CDR3 consists of 15 residues. CDR3 sequence reads: CRRGRDRGSILPYTF. CDR3 in DNA: TGCAGGAGGGGGCGGGACAGGGGGTCGATTCTCCCCTACACCTTC.

The chain employs TRBV5-1 and TRBJ2-3, with D possibly matching TRBD2 (6 bases). Per germline, CDR1 SGHRS and CDR2 YFSETQ. The CDR3 is made up of 16 amino acids. V was clipped by 0 bases and J by 2 bases, with 13 bases between them. The CDR3 sequence is CASSLGPAGSTDTQYF. CDR3 bases: TGCGCCAGCAGCTTGGGGCCAGCGGGTTCCACAGATACGCAGTATTTT.

The chain combines TRBV18 with TRBJ1-1, with 8 bases that match TRBD1. Germline loops: CDR1 KGHSH, CDR2 LQKENI. This CDR3 region has 18 residues. After removal of 2 bases from V and 0 bases from J, the junction contained 11 bases not matched to a gene. CDR3 in DNA: TGTGCCAGCTCACCATACACACACTCGACAGGGGTGAACACTGAAGCTTTCTTT. This sequence encodes CASSPYTHSTGVNTEAFF. The full variable domain, rest sourced from reference TRBV18 and TRBJ1-1, is NAGVMQNPRHLVRRRGQEARLRCSPMKGHSHVYWYRQLPEEGLKFMVYLQKENIIDESGMPKERFSAEFPKEGPSILRIQQVVRGDSAAYFCASSPYTHSTGVNTEAFFGQGTRLTVV.

The V call is TRBV6-4, the J call TRBJ2-6, with D possibly matching TRBD1 (6 bases). Germline assignment: CDR1 MRHNA and CDR2 SNTAGT. This CDR3 spans 15 amino acids. Trimming took off 6 bases at V and 1 base at J, with 10 bases between the two ends. The CDR3 nucleotides read TGTGCCAGCAGCCAGGACAGTTCTGGGGCCAACGTCCTGACTTTC. It codes for CASSQDSSGANVLTF.

V is TRBV11-2 and J is TRBJ2-2; the D is unclear. Deletions cut 5 bases from V and 2 bases from J, with 12 bases between. CDR1 is SGHAT and CDR2 is FQNNGV in the germline V gene. This CDR3 contains 15 residues. CDR3 region: CASSHPLGNTGELFF. The CDR3 DNA is TGTGCCAGCAGCCACCCTCTGGGAAACACCGGGGAGCTGTTTTTT.

This clone appeared once. This chain connects TRBV6-5 to TRBJ2-1; weak D call: TRBD2 (5 bases). V shed 7 bases and J shed 5 bases, with 9 bases lying between them. The CDR3 is 12 residues long. The germline gives CDR1 MNHEY, CDR2 SVGAGI. The CDR3 spells CASMGVDNEQFF. The CDR3 region has the DNA TGTGCCAGCATGGGAGTTGACAATGAGCAGTTCTTC.

The chain has TRBV5-1 and TRBJ1-4; D is uncertain. The germline V and J ends were trimmed by 0 bases and 8 bases, with 5 bases remaining between them. The CDR3 loop spans 12 amino acids. The V gene's germline CDR1 is SGHRS and CDR2 YFSETQ. In nucleotides, the CDR3 is TGCGCCAGCAGCTTGGTGGGGGAAAAACTGTTTTTT. It specifies CASSLVGEKLFF.

V is TRBV12-5 and J is TRBJ2-1; the D is unclear. The CDR3 has 16 amino acids. Germline CDR1 LGHNT, CDR2 FRNRAP. With 0 bases removed from V and 2 bases from J, the gap between germline ends came to 11 bases. DNA of the CDR3: TGTGCTAGTGGTTTGGTCTTAGGGCACCCCTACAATGAGCAGTTCTTC. This sequence encodes CASGLVLGHPYNEQFF.

The sample holds one count of this clone. The chain couples TRBV7-9 to TRBJ2-2; D call uncertain. This CDR3 region has 15 residues. Germline V lookup: CDR1 SEHNR, CDR2 FQNEAQ (reference sequence). V was clipped by 5 bases and J by 2 bases, with 12 bases between them. The CDR3 reads CASSQQFLNTGELFF. The CDR3 nucleotides are TGTGCCAGCAGCCAACAGTTTCTTAACACCGGGGAGCTGTTTTTT.

V is TRBV3-1 (or the pseudogene TRBV3-2) and J is TRBJ2-2; D is unresolved. Between the trimmed V and J ends, which lost 3 bases and 5 bases, there was a span of 10 bases. CDR3 length: 14 residues. The germline gives CDR1 LGHDT, CDR2 YNNKEL (reference sequence). CDR3 region: CASSQAWGTGELFF. For the CDR3, the DNA is TGTGCCAGCAGCCAGGCGTGGGGAACCGGGGAGCTGTTTTTT.

The chain combines TRBV27 with TRBJ1-6; 9 bases are a match to TRBD1. V lost 4 bases to trimming and J lost 10 bases; unmatched junction nucleotides: 11. CDR1 and CDR2 (germline): MNHEY, SMNVEV (reference sequence). This CDR3 spans 16 amino acids. For the CDR3, the DNA is TGTGCCAGCAGTTGGTCCGGACAGGGGTTAGGGTCACCCCTCCACTTT. The encoded protein is CASSWSGQGLGSPLHF.

This sequence joins TRBV11-3 and TRBJ1-1, with a possible D match to TRBD1 (5 bases). Trimming removed 5 bases at V and 5 bases at J, with 9 bases between. Germline V gene sequence: CDR1 SGHNT, CDR2 YENEEA. This CDR3 has 12 amino acids. The CDR3 bases are TGTGCCAGCAGCCCGGGGGGGACTGAAGCTTTCTTT. It encodes CASSPGGTEAFF.

The gene calls are TRBV18 and TRBJ1-6, with D perhaps TRBD1 (5 bases). CDR1 is KGHSH and CDR2 is LQKENI in the germline V gene. Trimming stripped 0 bases from V and 9 bases from J, with 15 bases between. CDR3 size: 16 residues. CDR3 sequence reads: CASSPPRSGGGSPLHF. The CDR3 coding sequence is TGTGCCAGCTCACCACCTCGATCCGGGGGTGGTTCACCCCTCCACTTT.

The J gene is TRBJ2-1, the V gene TRBV9; 11 bases are a match to TRBD2. Germline CDR1 reads SGDLS; CDR2 reads YYNGEE. CDR3 size: 16 residues. The trim removed 1 base at V and 7 bases at J, leaving 7 bases unmatched. The CDR3, as DNA: TGTGCCAGCAGCGTATTATCTAGCGGGGGGACAAATGAGCAGTTCTTC. This sequence encodes CASSVLSSGGTNEQFF.

The gene calls are TRBV6-6 and TRBJ2-5, with TRBD2 matching over 8 bases. Near its end, the DNA agrees better with TRBJ2-7, so the J call may be wrong. Germline V lookup: CDR1 MNHNY, CDR2 SVGAGI (reference sequence). The length of the CDR3 is 15 residues. Written as DNA, the CDR3 is TGTGCCAGCAGTTACTCCGCGGGAGGCGCCTACGAGCAGTACTTC. It codes for CASSYSAGGAYEQYF.

This CDR3 reads CASSPVGGRGSGNTIYF. CDR3 sequence (DNA): TGTGCCAGCTCACCTGTCGGGGGACGGGGCTCTGGAAACACCATATATTTT. The chain couples TRBV18 to TRBJ1-3, with D maybe TRBD1 (5 bases). This CDR3 is built from 17 residues. Germline loops: CDR1 KGHSH, CDR2 LQKENI. Deletions cut 3 bases from V and 0 bases from J, with 15 bases between.

This clone was detected only once. Here the CDR3 DNA reads TGTGCCAGTAGTGCCCCTGTTGCCGATGAGCAGTTCTTC. Translation: CASSAPVADEQFF. This rearrangement joins TRBV19 to TRBJ2-1; D remains unclear. The CDR3 consists of 13 residues. Germline loops: CDR1 LNHDA, CDR2 SQIVND (reference sequence). Trimming removed 5 bases from V and 8 bases from J, with 13 bases in between.

This clone was recorded a few times. This chain uses TRBV5-1 with TRBJ1-2; 7 bases agree with TRBD1. The germline gives CDR1 SGHRS, CDR2 YFSETQ. J gave up 7 bases and V 4 bases, and 16 bases lay outside the gene matches. The CDR3 runs 16 residues. CDR3 in amino acids: CASSLGQALSLSGYTF. In nucleotides, the CDR3 is TGCGCCAGCAGCCTCGGACAGGCCCTTAGTCTTTCTGGCTACACCTTC.

The V and J genes are TRBV5-4 and TRBJ2-1, with 7 bases aligning to TRBD2. Germline V gives CDR1 SGHNT, CDR2 YYREEE (reference sequence). The CDR3 has 18 residues. With 4 bases clipped from V and 2 bases from J, the junction kept 15 bases outside the gene matches. CDR3 protein: CASSLPTSTKKTYNEQFF. The CDR3 DNA follows: TGTGCCAGCAGCCTACCGACTAGCACCAAGAAGACCTACAATGAGCAGTTCTTC.

The CDR3 is CASRGDRVVSPLHF. DNA for the CDR3: TGTGCCAGCAGGGGGGACAGGGTAGTTTCACCCCTCCACTTT. This chain connects TRBV7-8 to TRBJ1-6, with 9 bases aligning to TRBD1. Per the germline V gene, CDR1 is SGHVS and CDR2 is FQNEAQ. The CDR3 totals 14 residues. The ends lost 6 bases at V and 9 bases at J; junction bases unmatched: 6.

This clone was found once. A junction end diverges from the germline sequence, so it may reflect a read error. The gene calls are TRBV5-5 and TRBJ1-2; weak D call: TRBD1 (5 bases). The CDR3 consists of 12 residues. Germline CDR1 is SGHKS and CDR2 is YYEKEE (reference sequence). CDR3 loop: CASGFMGGGYTF. As DNA, the CDR3 is TGTGCCAGCGGCTTCATGGGGGGTGGCTACACCTTC. The full variable domain, completed using reference TRBV5-5 and TRBJ1-2, is DAGVTQSPTHLIKTRGQQVTLRCSPISGHKSVSWYQQVLGQGPQFIFQYYEKEERGRGNFPDRFSARQFPNYSSELNVNALLLGDSALYLCASGFMGGGYTFGSGTRLTVV.

The rearrangement uses TRBV4-3 and TRBJ2-3; TRBD1 might be the D (5 bases). This CDR3 spans 14 amino acids. CDR1 is LGHNA and CDR2 is YSLEER in the germline V gene. V was clipped by 3 bases and J by 6 bases, with 13 bases between them. CDR3 DNA: TGCGCCAGCAGCCAGAGGCAGGGATGGGATACGCAGTATTTT. Its protein product is CASSQRQGWDTQYF.

V and J are TRBV4-1 and TRBJ2-1, with 10 bases lining up with TRBD2. In germline, CDR1 is MGHRA, CDR2 YSYEKL. The V segment lost 1 base and the J segment 0 bases; nucleotides outside the gene matches: 0. This CDR3 is built from 16 residues. Here the CDR3 reads CASSQGTSGSYNEQFF. CDR3 in DNA: TGCGCCAGCAGCCAAGGGACTAGCGGCTCCTACAATGAGCAGTTCTTC.

The CDR3 DNA reads as TGCGCCAGCAGCCAAGAGTGGGGCGCAGATACGCAGTATTTT. Translation: CASSQEWGADTQYF. The chain couples TRBV4-3 to TRBJ2-3, with a possible D match to TRBD1 (5 bases). This CDR3 is built from 14 residues. Germline CDR1 and CDR2: LGHNA and YSLEER. V lost 0 bases, J lost 4 bases, and 8 bases lay in between.